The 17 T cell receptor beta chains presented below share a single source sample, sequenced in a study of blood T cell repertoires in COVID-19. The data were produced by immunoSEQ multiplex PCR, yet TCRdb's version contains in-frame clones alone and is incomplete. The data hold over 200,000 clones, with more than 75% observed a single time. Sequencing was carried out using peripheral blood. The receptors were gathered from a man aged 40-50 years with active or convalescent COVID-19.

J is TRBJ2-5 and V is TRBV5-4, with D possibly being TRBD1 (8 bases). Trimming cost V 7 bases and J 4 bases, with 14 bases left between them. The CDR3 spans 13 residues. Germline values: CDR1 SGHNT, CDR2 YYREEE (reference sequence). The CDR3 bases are TGTGCCAGCGCCACAGGGGGGGGAGAGACCCAGTACTTC. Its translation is CASATGGGETQYF.

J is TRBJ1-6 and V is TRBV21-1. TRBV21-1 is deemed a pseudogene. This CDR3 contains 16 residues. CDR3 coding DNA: TGTGCCAGCAACCTCACGGGGGGGAACTATAATTCACCCCTCCACTTT. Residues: CASNLTGGNYNSPLHF.

CDR3 amino acids: CASSSGLGSYGYTF. The CDR3 DNA is TGTGCCAGCAGTTCGGGACTCGGAAGCTATGGCTACACCTTC. The gene calls are TRBV28 and TRBJ1-2; a weak D match, TRBD1 (5 bases). V was pared by 4 bases and J by 4 bases, with 13 bases between. This CDR3 has 14 residues. CDR1 is MDHEN, CDR2 SYDVKM, per germline.

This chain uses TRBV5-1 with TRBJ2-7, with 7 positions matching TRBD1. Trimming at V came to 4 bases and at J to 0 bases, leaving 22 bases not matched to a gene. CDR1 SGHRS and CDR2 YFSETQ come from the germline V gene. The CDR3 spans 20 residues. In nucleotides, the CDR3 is TGCGCCAGCAGCGTCCCCTGGGGCAGGGGGACCTTACTTCACTCCTACGAGCAGTACTTC. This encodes CASSVPWGRGTLLHSYEQYF.

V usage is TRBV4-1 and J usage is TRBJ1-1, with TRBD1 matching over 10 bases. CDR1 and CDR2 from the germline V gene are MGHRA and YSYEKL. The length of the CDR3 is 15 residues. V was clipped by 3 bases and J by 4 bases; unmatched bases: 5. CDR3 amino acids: CASSHGQGGGTEAFF. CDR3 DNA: TGCGCCAGCAGCCACGGACAGGGGGGAGGCACTGAAGCTTTCTTT.

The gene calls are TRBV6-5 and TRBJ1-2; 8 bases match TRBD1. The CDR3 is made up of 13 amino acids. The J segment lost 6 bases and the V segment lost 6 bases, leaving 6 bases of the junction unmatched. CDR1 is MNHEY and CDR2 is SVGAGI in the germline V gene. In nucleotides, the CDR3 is TGTGCCAGCAGGCAGGGGGCTTTGCATGGCTACACCTTC. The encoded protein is CASRQGALHGYTF.

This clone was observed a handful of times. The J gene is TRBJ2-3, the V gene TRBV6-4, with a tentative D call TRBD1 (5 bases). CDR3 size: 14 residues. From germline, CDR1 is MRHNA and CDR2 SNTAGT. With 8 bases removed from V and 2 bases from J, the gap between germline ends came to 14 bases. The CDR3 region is CASGDDRDTDTQYF. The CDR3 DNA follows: TGTGCCAGCGGGGATGACAGAGACACAGATACGCAGTATTTT.

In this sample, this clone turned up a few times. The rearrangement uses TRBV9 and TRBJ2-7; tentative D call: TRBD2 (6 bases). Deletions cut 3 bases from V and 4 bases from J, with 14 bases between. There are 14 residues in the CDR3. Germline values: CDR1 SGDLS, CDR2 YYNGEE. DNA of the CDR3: TGTGCCAGCAGCGCCCAACCCGCGGGGTACGAGCAGTACTTC. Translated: CASSAQPAGYEQYF.

This CDR3 is CASRPNGEPKNIQYF. CDR3 DNA: TGTGCCAGCAGGCCGAACGGGGAGCCTAAAAACATTCAGTACTTC. This chain uses TRBV7-9 with TRBJ2-4, with TRBD2 as a possible D gene (5 bases). CDR3 size: 15 residues. From germline, CDR1 is SEHNR and CDR2 FQNEAQ (reference sequence). V gave up 6 bases and J gave up 4 bases, with 16 bases separating them. Based on the CDR3 plus reference TRBV7-9 and TRBJ2-4, the full variable domain is DTGVSQNPRHKITKRGQNVTFRCDPISEHNRLYWYRQTLGQGPEFLTYFQNEAQLEKSRLLSDRFSAERPKGSFSTLEIQRTEQGDSAMYLCASRPNGEPKNIQYFGAGTRLSVL.

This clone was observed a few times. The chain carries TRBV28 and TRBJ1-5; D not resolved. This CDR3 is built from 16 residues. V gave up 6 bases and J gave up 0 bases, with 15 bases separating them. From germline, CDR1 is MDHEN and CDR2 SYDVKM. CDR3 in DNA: TGTGCCAGCAGCCGTCTGACACCGTATAGCAATCAGCCCCAGCATTTT. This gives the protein CASSRLTPYSNQPQHF.

CDR3 coding DNA: TGTGCCAGCAGTTTGGTGGTAGCGGGAGATGAGCAGTTCTTC. Protein sequence: CASSLVVAGDEQFF. The chain links TRBV27 to TRBJ2-1, with TRBD2 identical over 9 bases. The ends lost 3 bases at V and 8 bases at J; junction bases unmatched: 5. This CDR3 has 14 amino acids. From germline, CDR1 is MNHEY and CDR2 SMNVEV (reference sequence).

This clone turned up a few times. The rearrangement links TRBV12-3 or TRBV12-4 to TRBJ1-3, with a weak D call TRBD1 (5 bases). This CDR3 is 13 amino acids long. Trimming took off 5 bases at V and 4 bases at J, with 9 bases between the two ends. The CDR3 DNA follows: TGTGCCAGCAGTCTGACAGTCGGAAACACCATATATTTT. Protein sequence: CASSLTVGNTIYF.

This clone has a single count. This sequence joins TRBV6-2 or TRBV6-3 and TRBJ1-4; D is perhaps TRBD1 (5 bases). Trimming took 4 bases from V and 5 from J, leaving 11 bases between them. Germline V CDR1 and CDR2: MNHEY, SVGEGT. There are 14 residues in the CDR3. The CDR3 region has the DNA TGTGCCAGCAGTTTCACAGGCCACAATGAAAAACTGTTTTTT. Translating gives CASSFTGHNEKLFF.

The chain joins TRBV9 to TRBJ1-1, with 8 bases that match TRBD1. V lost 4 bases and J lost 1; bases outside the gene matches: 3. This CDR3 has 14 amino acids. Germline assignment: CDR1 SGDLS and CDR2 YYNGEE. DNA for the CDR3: TGTGCCAGCAGCCTGACAGGGGCGAACACTGAAGCTTTCTTT. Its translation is CASSLTGANTEAFF.

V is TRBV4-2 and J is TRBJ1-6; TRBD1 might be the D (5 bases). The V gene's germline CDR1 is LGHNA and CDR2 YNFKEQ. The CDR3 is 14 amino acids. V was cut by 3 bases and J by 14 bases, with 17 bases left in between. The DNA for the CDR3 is TGTGCCAGCAGCCAGGGGGGGACTCACCTCACCCTCCACTTT. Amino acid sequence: CASSQGGTHLTLHF.

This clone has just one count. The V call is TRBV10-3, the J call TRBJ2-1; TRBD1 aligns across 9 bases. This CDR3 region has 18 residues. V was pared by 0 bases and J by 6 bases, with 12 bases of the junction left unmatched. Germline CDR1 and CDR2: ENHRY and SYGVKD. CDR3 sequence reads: CAISESRYGTGRFNEQFF. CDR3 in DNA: TGTGCCATCAGTGAGTCCCGGTACGGGACAGGGAGGTTCAATGAGCAGTTCTTC.

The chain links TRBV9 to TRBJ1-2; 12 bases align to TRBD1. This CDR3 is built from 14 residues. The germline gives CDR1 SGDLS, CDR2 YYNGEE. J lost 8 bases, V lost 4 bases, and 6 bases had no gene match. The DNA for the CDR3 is TGTGCCAGCAGCCCCCGGGACAGGGGGCAGGGCTACACCTTC. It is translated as CASSPRDRGQGYTF.